The T cell receptor beta chain under discussion was sequenced for a study of breast tumors, draining lymph nodes, adjacent tissues. Each CDR3 protein is one row after TCRdb ran MiXCR on the multiplex PCR reads. This table holds around 230,000 distinct CDR3 sequences, roughly 30% found once. About this clonotype itself: No antigen is known for it. At one boundary the junction diverges from the germline segment, which might be a read error.

Breast cancer patients provided tissue from their axillary draining lymph nodes. Study-wide findings and caveats: Compared with basal-like, luminal-like tumors shared significantly more repertoire with nontumor tissue. Tumor repertoires ranked between lymph nodes and nontumor tissue in diversity, with V and J gene preferences. Data fit most tumor T cells coming from lymph node, expanding in tumor.

This clonotype was obtained from a female donor with breast cancer. Some clones in this sample may be carry-over from other donors' samples. Sequenced material: axillary lymph node tissue.

The CDR3: CASSHSPAPGGSEQYF. CDR3 DNA sequence: TGTGCCAGCAGTCACTCGCCTGCGCCGGGTGGAAGCGAGCAGTACTTC. V is TRBV6-2 or TRBV6-3 and J is TRBJ2-7, with D unresolved. CDR3 length: 16 amino acids. The V gene's germline CDR1 is MNHEY and CDR2 SVGEGT.